A single sample gave rise to the 3 T cell receptor beta chains below, sequenced in a study of multiple sclerosis patients with progressive multifocal leukoencephalopathy. Some clones are missing from TCRdb's copy, which holds only in-frame ones; the method was immunoSEQ multiplex PCR. The sample yields about 32,000 clones, roughly 89% seen once. The time point denotes: time of PML onset. The input for sequencing was PBMCs, taken from a patient treated with natalizumab. The source of these receptors is a woman in her thirties or forties with progressive multifocal leukoencephalopathy.

This clone was detected only a few times. The V gene is TRBV4-3, the J gene TRBJ1-2; 9 nucleotides agree with TRBD1. In germline, CDR1 is LGHNA, CDR2 YSLEER. J gave up 4 bases and V 1 base, and 4 bases lay outside the gene matches. This CDR3 is 15 amino acids long. The DNA of the CDR3 is TGCGCCAGCAGCCAAGTGGCGACAGGGGGCTATGGCTACACCTTC. It yields the protein CASSQVATGGYGYTF.

V usage is TRBV4-2 and J usage is TRBJ2-5; 12 positions agree with TRBD2. The junction had 4 bases not matched to a gene; V was cut back by 4 bases and J by 4 bases. Germline V gene sequence: CDR1 LGHNA, CDR2 YNFKEQ. The CDR3 runs to 15 residues. Here the CDR3 reads CASSPSGRAAETQYF. Here the CDR3 DNA reads TGTGCCAGCAGCCCTAGCGGGAGGGCCGCAGAGACCCAGTACTTC.

The chain's CDR3 is CAWSGRGHRNGYTF. The CDR3 bases are TGTGCCTGGAGTGGGAGGGGCCATCGGAATGGCTACACCTTC. J is TRBJ1-2 and V is TRBV30; D possibly corresponds to TRBD1 (5 bases). Germline CDR1 and CDR2: GTSNPN and SVGIG (reference sequence). This CDR3 region has 14 residues. The V end was cut by 1 base, the J end by 6 bases, with 15 bases between.